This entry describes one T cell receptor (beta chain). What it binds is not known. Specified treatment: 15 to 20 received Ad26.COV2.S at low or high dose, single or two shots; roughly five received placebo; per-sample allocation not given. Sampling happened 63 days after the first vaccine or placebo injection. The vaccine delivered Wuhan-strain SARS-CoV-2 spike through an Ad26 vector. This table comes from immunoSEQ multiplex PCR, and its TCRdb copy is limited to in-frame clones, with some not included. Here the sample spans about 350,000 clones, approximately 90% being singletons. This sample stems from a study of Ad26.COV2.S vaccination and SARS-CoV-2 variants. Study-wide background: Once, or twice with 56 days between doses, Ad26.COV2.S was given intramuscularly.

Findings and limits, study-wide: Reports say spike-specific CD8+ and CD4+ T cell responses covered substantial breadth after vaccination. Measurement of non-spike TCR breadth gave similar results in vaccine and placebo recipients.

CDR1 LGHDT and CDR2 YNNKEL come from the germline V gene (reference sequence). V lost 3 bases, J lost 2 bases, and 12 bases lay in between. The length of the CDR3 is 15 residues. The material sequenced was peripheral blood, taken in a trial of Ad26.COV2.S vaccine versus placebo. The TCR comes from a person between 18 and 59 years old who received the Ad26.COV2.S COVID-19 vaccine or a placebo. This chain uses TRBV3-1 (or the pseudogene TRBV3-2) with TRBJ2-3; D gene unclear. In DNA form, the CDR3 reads TGTGCCAGCAGCCATCTCAGTTGGACCACAGATACGCAGTATTTT. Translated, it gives CASSHLSWTTDTQYF.